This TCR beta chain was profiled in a study of blood T cell repertoires in COVID-19. Sequenced by immunoSEQ multiplex PCR; TCRdb stores in-frame clones only, minus some. This sample has around 93,000 clones, with around 87% found just once. This clone has a single count. Germline-derived CDR1 and CDR2 are SGHVS and FNYEAQ. The CDR3 is 15 residues long. Trimming took 0 bases from V and 3 from J; bases not matched to a gene: 2. This TCR was recovered from a human donor in a cohort sampled during active COVID-19. This chain connects TRBV7-6 to TRBJ2-1; 7 bases agree with TRBD2. Sequenced sample: peripheral blood. CDR3 loop: CASSLAGGDYNEQFF. The CDR3 region has the DNA TGTGCCAGCAGCTTAGCGGGGGGGGACTACAATGAGCAGTTCTTC.